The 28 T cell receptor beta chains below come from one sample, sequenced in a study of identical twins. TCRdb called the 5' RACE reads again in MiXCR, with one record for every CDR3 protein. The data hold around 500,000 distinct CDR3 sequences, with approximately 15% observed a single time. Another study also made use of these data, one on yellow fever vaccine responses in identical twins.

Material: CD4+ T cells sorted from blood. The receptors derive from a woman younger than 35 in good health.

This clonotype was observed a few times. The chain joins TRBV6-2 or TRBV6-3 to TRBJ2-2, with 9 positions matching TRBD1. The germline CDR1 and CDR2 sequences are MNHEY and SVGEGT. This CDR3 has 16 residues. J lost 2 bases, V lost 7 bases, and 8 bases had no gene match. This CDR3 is CASKTGTGRNTGELFF. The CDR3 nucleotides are TGTGCCAGCAAGACAGGGACAGGGAGAAACACCGGGGAGCTGTTTTTT.

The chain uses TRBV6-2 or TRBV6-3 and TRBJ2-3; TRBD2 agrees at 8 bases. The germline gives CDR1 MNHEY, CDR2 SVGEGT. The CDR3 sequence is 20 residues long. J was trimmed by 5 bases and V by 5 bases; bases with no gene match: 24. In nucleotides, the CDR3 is TGTGCCAGCAGTCCCATGTGGCTAGCGGGTTCACCCGAGGGTCAAGATACGCAGTATTTT. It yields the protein CASSPMWLAGSPEGQDTQYF.

CDR3 coding DNA: TGTGCCAGCAGTTTCGGGGATAGCAGAGCCAAAAACATTCAGTACTTC. Its translation: CASSFGDSRAKNIQYF. The rearrangement joins TRBV27 to TRBJ2-4, with D possibly TRBD2 on 5 matching bases. CDR1 MNHEY and CDR2 SMNVEV come from the germline V gene (reference sequence). This CDR3 region has 16 residues. V was pared by 3 bases and J by 0 bases, with 12 bases between.

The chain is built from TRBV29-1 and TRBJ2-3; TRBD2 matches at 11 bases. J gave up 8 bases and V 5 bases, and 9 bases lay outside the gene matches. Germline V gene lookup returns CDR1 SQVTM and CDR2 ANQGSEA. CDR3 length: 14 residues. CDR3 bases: TGCAGCGTTACACCTAGCGGGGGGCGGGGTACGCAGTATTTT. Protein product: CSVTPSGGRGTQYF.

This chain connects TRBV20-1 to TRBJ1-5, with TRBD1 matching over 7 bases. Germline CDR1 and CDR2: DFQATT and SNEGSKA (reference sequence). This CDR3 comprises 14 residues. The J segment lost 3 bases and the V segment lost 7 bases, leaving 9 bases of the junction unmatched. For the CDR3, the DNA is TGCAGTGGGTTGACAGGGAGGAACAATCAGCCCCAGCATTTT. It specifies CSGLTGRNNQPQHF.

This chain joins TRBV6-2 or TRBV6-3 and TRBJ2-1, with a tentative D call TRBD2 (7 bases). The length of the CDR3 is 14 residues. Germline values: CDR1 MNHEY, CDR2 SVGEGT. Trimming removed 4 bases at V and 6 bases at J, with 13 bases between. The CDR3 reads CASSSREGGNEQFF. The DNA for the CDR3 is TGTGCCAGCAGTTCTAGGGAGGGGGGCAATGAGCAGTTCTTC.

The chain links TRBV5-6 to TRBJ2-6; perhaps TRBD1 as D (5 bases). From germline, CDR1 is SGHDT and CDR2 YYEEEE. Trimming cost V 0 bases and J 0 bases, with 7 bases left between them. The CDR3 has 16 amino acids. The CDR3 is CASSLDRNSGANVLTF. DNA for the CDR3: TGTGCCAGCAGCTTGGACAGGAACTCTGGGGCCAACGTCCTGACTTTC.

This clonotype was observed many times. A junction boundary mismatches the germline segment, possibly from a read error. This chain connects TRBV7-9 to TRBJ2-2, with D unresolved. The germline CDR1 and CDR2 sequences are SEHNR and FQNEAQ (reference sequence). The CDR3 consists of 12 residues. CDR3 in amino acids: CASSVAFGELFF. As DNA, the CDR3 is TGTGCCAGCAGCGTAGCTTTCGGGGAGCTGTTTTTT.

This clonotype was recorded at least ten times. CDR3 region: CSAREYPGGHYEQYF. As DNA, the CDR3 is TGCAGTGCTAGAGAGTATCCCGGGGGCCACTACGAGCAGTACTTC. V and J are TRBV20-1 and TRBJ2-7; D tentatively reads TRBD1 or TRBD2 (6 bases each). The CDR3 has 15 amino acids. Germline CDR1 and CDR2: DFQATT and SNEGSKA (reference sequence). Trimming pared 0 bases from V and 3 bases from J, leaving 15 bases between.

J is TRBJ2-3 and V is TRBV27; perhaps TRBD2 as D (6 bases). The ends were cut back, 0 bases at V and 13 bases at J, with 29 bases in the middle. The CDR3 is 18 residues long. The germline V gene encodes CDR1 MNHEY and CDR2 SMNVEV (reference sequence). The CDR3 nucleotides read TGTGCCAGCAGTTTATCGGGACTCGCCTTCGATAGGAATCTGAAAAAGTATTTT. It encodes CASSLSGLAFDRNLKKYF.

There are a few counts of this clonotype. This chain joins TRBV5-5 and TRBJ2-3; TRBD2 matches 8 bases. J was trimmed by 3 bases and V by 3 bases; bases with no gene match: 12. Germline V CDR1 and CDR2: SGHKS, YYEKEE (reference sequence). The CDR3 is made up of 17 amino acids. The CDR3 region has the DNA TGTGCCAGCAGCTACCAAATGAGGCCTAGCGGGACAGATACGCAGTATTTT. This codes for CASSYQMRPSGTDTQYF. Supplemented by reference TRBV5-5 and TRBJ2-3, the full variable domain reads DAGVTQSPTHLIKTRGQQVTLRCSPISGHKSVSWYQQVLGQGPQFIFQYYEKEERGRGNFPDRFSARQFPNYSSELNVNALLLGDSALYLCASSYQMRPSGTDTQYFGPGTRLTVL.

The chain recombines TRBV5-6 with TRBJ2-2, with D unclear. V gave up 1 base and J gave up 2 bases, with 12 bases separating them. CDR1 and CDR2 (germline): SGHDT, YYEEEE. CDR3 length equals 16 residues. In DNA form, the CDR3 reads TGTGCCAGCAGCTTGAGGAGTCGAAGAAACACCGGGGAGCTGTTTTTT. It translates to CASSLRSRRNTGELFF.

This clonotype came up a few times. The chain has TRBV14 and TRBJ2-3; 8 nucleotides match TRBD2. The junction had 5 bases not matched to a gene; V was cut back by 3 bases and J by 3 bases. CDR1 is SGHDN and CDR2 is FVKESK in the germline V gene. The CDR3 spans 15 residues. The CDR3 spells CASSQRAGVTDTQYF. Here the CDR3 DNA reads TGTGCCAGCAGCCAGCGAGCGGGAGTTACAGATACGCAGTATTTT.

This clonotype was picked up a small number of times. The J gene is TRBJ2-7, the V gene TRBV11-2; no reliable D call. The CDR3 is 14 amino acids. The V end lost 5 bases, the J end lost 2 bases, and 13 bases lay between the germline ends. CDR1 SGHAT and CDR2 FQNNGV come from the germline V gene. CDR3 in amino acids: CASSETLITYEQYF. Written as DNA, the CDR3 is TGTGCCAGCAGCGAGACACTAATCACCTACGAGCAGTACTTC.

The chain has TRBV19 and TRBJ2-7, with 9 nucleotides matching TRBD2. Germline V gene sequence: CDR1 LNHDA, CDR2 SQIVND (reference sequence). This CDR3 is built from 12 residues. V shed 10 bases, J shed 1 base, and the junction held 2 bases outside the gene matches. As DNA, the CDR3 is TGTGCCACTAGCGGGGCGTCCTACGAGCAGTACTTC. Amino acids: CATSGASYEQYF.

In DNA form, the CDR3 reads TGCGCCAGCAGCCAAGGGGGAGGGTACCCCTACGAGCAGTACTTC. Amino acids: CASSQGGGYPYEQYF. The chain is built from TRBV4-1 and TRBJ2-7, with TRBD2 matching 7 bases. The germline gives CDR1 MGHRA, CDR2 YSYEKL. CDR3 size: 15 residues. The junction had 5 bases not matched to a gene; V was cut back by 1 base and J by 2 bases.

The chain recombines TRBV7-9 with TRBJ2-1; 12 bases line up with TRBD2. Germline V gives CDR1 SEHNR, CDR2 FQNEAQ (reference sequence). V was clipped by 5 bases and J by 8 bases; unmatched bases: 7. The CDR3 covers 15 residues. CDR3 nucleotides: TGTGCCAGCAGCACTCTAGCGGGGGGGCCGGATGAGCAGTTCTTC. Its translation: CASSTLAGGPDEQFF.

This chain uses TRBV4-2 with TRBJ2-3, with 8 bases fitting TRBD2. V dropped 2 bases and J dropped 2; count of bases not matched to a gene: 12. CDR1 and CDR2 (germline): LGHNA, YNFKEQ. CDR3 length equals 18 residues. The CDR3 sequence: CASSQRREAGVDTDTQYF. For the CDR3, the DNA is TGTGCCAGCAGCCAAAGGCGAGAAGCGGGGGTTGACACAGATACGCAGTATTTT.

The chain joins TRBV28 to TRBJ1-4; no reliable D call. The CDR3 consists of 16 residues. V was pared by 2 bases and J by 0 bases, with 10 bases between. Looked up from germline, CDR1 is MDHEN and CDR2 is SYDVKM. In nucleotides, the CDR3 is TGTGCCAGCAGTTTACGGGGTCCCGCAACTAATGAAAAACTGTTTTTT. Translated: CASSLRGPATNEKLFF.

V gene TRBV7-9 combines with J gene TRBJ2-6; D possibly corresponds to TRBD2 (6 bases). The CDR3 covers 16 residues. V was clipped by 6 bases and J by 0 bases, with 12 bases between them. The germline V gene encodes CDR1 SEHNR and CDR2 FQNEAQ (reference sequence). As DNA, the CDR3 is TGTGCCAGCAGTCCCAGCGGGTTCTCTGGGGCCAACGTCCTGACTTTC. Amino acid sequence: CASSPSGFSGANVLTF.

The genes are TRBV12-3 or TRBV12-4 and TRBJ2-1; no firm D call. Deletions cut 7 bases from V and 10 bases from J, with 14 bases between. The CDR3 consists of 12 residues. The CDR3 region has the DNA TGTGCCAGCACTGCATTAGTGGGCGAGCAGTTCTTC. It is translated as CASTALVGEQFF.

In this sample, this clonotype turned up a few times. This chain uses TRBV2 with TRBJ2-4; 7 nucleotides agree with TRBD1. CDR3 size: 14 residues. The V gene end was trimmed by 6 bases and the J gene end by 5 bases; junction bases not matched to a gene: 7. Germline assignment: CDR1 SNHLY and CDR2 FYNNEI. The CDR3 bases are TGTGCCAGCAGCCTAGACGACAGGGAAAACATTCAGTACTTC. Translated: CASSLDDRENIQYF.

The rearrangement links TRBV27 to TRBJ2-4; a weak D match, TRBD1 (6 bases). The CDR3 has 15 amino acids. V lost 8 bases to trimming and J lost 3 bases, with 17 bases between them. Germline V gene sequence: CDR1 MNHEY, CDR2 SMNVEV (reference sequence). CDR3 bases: TGTGCCAGCGGATCGCAGGGGCTCGGCAAAAACATTCAGTACTTC. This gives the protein CASGSQGLGKNIQYF.

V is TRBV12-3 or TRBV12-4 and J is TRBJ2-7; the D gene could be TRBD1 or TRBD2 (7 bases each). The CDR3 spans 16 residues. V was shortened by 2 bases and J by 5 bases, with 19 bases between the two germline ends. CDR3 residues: CASSLLRQGGPHEQYF. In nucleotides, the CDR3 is TGTGCCAGCAGTTTACTACGACAGGGAGGGCCTCACGAGCAGTACTTC.

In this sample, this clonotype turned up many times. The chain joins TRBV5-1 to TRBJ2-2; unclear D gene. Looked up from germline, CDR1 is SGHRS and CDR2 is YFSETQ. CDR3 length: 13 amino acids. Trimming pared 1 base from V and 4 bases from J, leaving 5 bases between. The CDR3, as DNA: TGCGCCAGCAGCTTGAGTGTCACCGGGGAGCTGTTTTTT. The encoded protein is CASSLSVTGELFF.

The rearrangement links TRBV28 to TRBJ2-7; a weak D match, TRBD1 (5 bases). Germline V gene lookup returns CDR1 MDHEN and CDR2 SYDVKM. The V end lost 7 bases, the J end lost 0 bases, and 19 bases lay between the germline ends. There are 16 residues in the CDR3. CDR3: CASTPTLGQGSYEQYF. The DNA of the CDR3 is TGTGCCAGCACTCCTACATTGGGGCAGGGCTCCTACGAGCAGTACTTC. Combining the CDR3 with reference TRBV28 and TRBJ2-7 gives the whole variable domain DVKVTQSSRYLVKRTGEKVFLECVQDMDHENMFWYRQDPGLGLRLIYFSYDVKMKEKGDIPEGYSVSREKKERFSLILESASTNQTSMYLCASTPTLGQGSYEQYFGPGTRLTVT.

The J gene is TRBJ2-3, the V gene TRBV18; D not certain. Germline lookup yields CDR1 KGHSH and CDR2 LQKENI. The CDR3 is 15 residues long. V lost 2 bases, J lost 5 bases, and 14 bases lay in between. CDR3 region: CASSPSKPGIDTQYF. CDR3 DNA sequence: TGTGCCAGCTCACCATCCAAACCCGGTATAGATACGCAGTATTTT.

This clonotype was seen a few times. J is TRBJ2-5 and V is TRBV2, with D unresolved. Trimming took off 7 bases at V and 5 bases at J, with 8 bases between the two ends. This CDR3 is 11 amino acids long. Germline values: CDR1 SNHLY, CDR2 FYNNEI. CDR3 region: CASTKAETQYF. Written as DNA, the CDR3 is TGTGCCAGCACCAAGGCCGAGACCCAGTACTTC.